The 22 T cell receptor beta chains given below trace back to one sample, sequenced in a study of cytomegalovirus exposure and HLA in healthy donors. The PCR had 60 Vbeta and 13 Jbeta primers. Using immunoSEQ multiplex PCR, the repertoire was profiled, and TCRdb retains in-frame clones only, with some absent. Among around 230,000 clones listed, 85% were seen once. Sequenced: PBMCs. The receptor set was obtained from a girl aged 2-10 years in good health and CMV-seronegative.

V and J are TRBV28 and TRBJ2-2; 12 nucleotides agree with TRBD2. The CDR3 is made up of 17 amino acids. Germline-derived CDR1 and CDR2 are MDHEN and SYDVKM. V shed 10 bases, J shed 3 bases, and the junction held 12 bases outside the gene matches. The CDR3 DNA reads TGTGCCATCTGTCCCGGGACTAGCGGGCCGTACACCGGGGAGCTGTTTTTT. Translating it yields CAICPGTSGPYTGELFF.

The genes are TRBV14 and TRBJ1-4; TRBD1 is a possible D gene (6 bases). This CDR3 is 15 amino acids long. Trimming shortened V by 5 bases and J by 0 bases, and 10 bases separated the two germline ends. CDR1 and CDR2 (germline): SGHDN, FVKESK. CDR3 DNA sequence: TGTGCCAGCAGCTTACGACAGGCAACTAATGAAAAACTGTTTTTT. The encoded protein is CASSLRQATNEKLFF.

This chain joins TRBV5-1 and TRBJ2-1; 9 nucleotides align to TRBD2. The ends lost 4 bases at V and 4 bases at J; junction bases unmatched: 6. The CDR3 is 15 residues long. Germline-derived CDR1 and CDR2 are SGHRS and YFSETQ. The DNA of the CDR3 is TGCGCCAGCAGCCGTAGCGGGGGCCCTTACAATGAGCAGTTCTTC. Protein sequence: CASSRSGGPYNEQFF. The whole variable domain, remainder taken from reference TRBV5-1 and TRBJ2-1, is KAGVTQTPRYLIKTRGQQVTLSCSPISGHRSVSWYQQTPGQGLQFLFEYFSETQRNKGNFPGRFSGRQFSNSRSEMNVSTLELGDSALYLCASSRSGGPYNEQFFGPGTRLTVL.

The chain is built from TRBV5-4 and TRBJ2-6; the D is unclear. Trimming removed 3 bases at V and 4 bases at J, with 20 bases between. The CDR3 length is 18 residues. CDR1 and CDR2 from the germline V gene are SGHNT and YYREEE (reference sequence). The CDR3 reads CASSYVRLSTIGANVLTF. In DNA form, the CDR3 reads TGTGCCAGCAGCTACGTGAGGCTATCCACTATAGGGGCCAACGTCCTGACTTTC.

This sequence joins TRBV29-1 and TRBJ1-3, with D possibly matching TRBD1 (5 bases). Germline V gene lookup returns CDR1 SQVTM and CDR2 ANQGSEA. CDR3 size: 14 residues. With 4 bases removed from V and 6 bases from J, the gap between germline ends came to 16 bases. CDR3: CSVGWTLGANTIYF. DNA for the CDR3: TGCAGCGTTGGGTGGACGTTAGGGGCAAACACCATATATTTT.

The V call is TRBV5-4, the J call TRBJ2-2; TRBD2 matches 8 bases. The CDR3 covers 15 residues. Germline CDR1 and CDR2: SGHNT and YYREEE (reference sequence). V trimming: 1 base; J trimming: 6 bases; junction bases outside the gene matches: 5. CDR3 residues: CASSLSASGSGELFF. The CDR3 coding sequence is TGTGCCAGCAGCTTGTCGGCTAGCGGGTCCGGGGAGCTGTTTTTT. Supplemented by reference TRBV5-4 and TRBJ2-2, the full variable domain reads ETGVTQSPTHLIKTRGQQVTLRCSSQSGHNTVSWYQQALGQGPQFIFQYYREEENGRGNFPPRFSGLQFPNYSSELNVNALELDDSALYLCASSLSASGSGELFFGEGSRLTVL.

The chain uses TRBV4-1 and TRBJ2-3; 7 bases fit TRBD2. The CDR3 is 15 residues long. Germline V gives CDR1 MGHRA, CDR2 YSYEKL. V lost 2 bases, J lost 6 bases, and 8 bases stayed unmatched. CDR3 DNA sequence: TGCGCCAGCAGCCAAAGCGGGACGCGAGGCGATACGCAGTATTTT. Its translation is CASSQSGTRGDTQYF.

Here the CDR3 DNA reads TGTGCCAGCAGCTACCTAGCGGGGGGCTCACAAGAGACCCAGTACTTC. It specifies CASSYLAGGSQETQYF. V is TRBV6-5 and J is TRBJ2-5; 11 bases line up with TRBD2. CDR1 is MNHEY, CDR2 SVGAGI, per germline. The CDR3 is 16 residues long. V shed 6 bases, J shed 2 bases, and the junction held 8 bases outside the gene matches.

V is TRBV7-3 and J is TRBJ2-7; no firm D call. V lost 6 bases and J lost 6, with 15 bases in between. This CDR3 region has 13 residues. Per the germline V gene, CDR1 is SGHTA and CDR2 is FQGTGA. The CDR3 DNA is TGTGCCAGCAGTAAGACCGCGGTCGGCGAGCAGTACTTC. Protein product: CASSKTAVGEQYF.

The chain has TRBV5-6 and TRBJ1-5; D is perhaps TRBD1 (5 bases). The V gene lost 0 bases and the J gene lost 4 bases, with 11 bases spanning the gap. This CDR3 spans 15 amino acids. In germline, CDR1 is SGHDT, CDR2 YYEEEE. CDR3 sequence: CASSLGRALNQPQHF. CDR3 coding DNA: TGTGCCAGCAGCTTGGGCAGGGCCCTAAATCAGCCCCAGCATTTT.

The chain employs TRBV6-5 and TRBJ2-2; TRBD2 agrees at 11 bases. This CDR3 spans 14 amino acids. V dropped 9 bases and J dropped 4; count of bases not matched to a gene: 4. Germline V gene sequence: CDR1 MNHEY, CDR2 SVGAGI. DNA of the CDR3: TGTGCCAGTTCCGGGACTAGCGGCACCGGGGAGCTGTTTTTT. This sequence encodes CASSGTSGTGELFF.

The chain couples TRBV6-5 to TRBJ1-2, with no clear D. The germline V and J ends were trimmed by 4 bases and 5 bases, with 11 bases remaining between them. This CDR3 is built from 13 residues. Germline loops: CDR1 MNHEY, CDR2 SVGAGI. The CDR3 coding sequence is TGTGCCAGCAGTTTCGATAACGGTTATGGCTACACCTTC. Its protein is CASSFDNGYGYTF.

V is TRBV5-1 and J is TRBJ2-3; the match to TRBD1 covers 8 bases. Germline CDR1 is SGHRS and CDR2 is YFSETQ. Trimming at V came to 4 bases and at J to 2 bases, leaving 3 bases not matched to a gene. The CDR3 is 14 amino acids. CDR3 nucleotide sequence: TGCGCCAGCAGCGCGGACAGGGTCACAGATACGCAGTATTTT. Translating gives CASSADRVTDTQYF. Based on the CDR3 plus reference TRBV5-1 and TRBJ2-3, the full variable domain is KAGVTQTPRYLIKTRGQQVTLSCSPISGHRSVSWYQQTPGQGLQFLFEYFSETQRNKGNFPGRFSGRQFSNSRSEMNVSTLELGDSALYLCASSADRVTDTQYFGPGTRLTVL.

The chain has TRBV19 and TRBJ2-6, with TRBD2 identical over 13 bases. Germline values: CDR1 LNHDA, CDR2 SQIVND (reference sequence). The CDR3 extends over 19 amino acids. J lost 0 bases, V lost 7 bases, and 9 bases had no gene match. Written as DNA, the CDR3 is TGTGCCAGTACCCTATGGGGACTAGCGGGATCCTCTGGGGCCAACGTCCTGACTTTC. Translated, it gives CASTLWGLAGSSGANVLTF.

This sequence joins TRBV7-9 and TRBJ1-2, with unresolved D. Germline-derived CDR1 and CDR2 are SEHNR and FQNEAQ (reference sequence). V lost 5 bases, J lost 0 bases, and 7 bases lay in between. The CDR3 sequence is 13 residues long. This CDR3 is CASSTEANYGYTF. The CDR3 bases are TGTGCCAGCAGCACAGAAGCTAACTATGGCTACACCTTC.

This clone was counted a few times. V and J are TRBV2 and TRBJ2-7; TRBD2 aligns across 7 bases. The CDR3 sequence is 14 residues long. Germline CDR1 reads SNHLY; CDR2 reads FYNNEI. After removal of 7 bases from V and 0 bases from J, the junction contained 6 bases not matched to a gene. CDR3 bases: TGTGCCAGCACTCAACCGGGGGGCTCCTACGAGCAGTACTTC. This gives the protein CASTQPGGSYEQYF. The full variable domain, with the rest looked up from reference TRBV2 and TRBJ2-7, is EPEVTQTPSHQVTQMGQEVILRCVPISNHLYFYWYRQILGQKVEFLVSFYNNEISEKSEIFDDQFSVERPDGSNFTLKIRSTKLEDSAMYFCASTQPGGSYEQYFGPGTRLTVT.

A few counts support this clone. The chain employs TRBV6-5 and TRBJ2-2; TRBD2 is a possible D gene (7 bases). This CDR3 spans 16 amino acids. The V end lost 0 bases, the J end lost 7 bases, and 15 bases lay between the germline ends. Germline V lookup: CDR1 MNHEY, CDR2 SVGAGI. CDR3 residues: CASSYSGGGKSGELFF. In nucleotides, the CDR3 is TGTGCCAGCAGTTACTCGGGGGGGGGCAAAAGCGGGGAGCTGTTTTTT.

The gene calls are TRBV5-1 and TRBJ1-5, with 8 bases fitting TRBD1. V trimming: 4 bases; J trimming: 7 bases; junction bases outside the gene matches: 7. The germline V gene has CDR1 SGHRS and CDR2 YFSETQ. The CDR3 extends over 14 amino acids. Here the CDR3 DNA reads TGCGCCAGCAGCCAGGCGACAGGGGAACAGCCCCAGCATTTT. Translation: CASSQATGEQPQHF.

The chain recombines TRBV5-5 with TRBJ1-5; unclear D gene. Trimming removed 0 bases at V and 4 bases at J, with 8 bases between. The germline CDR1 and CDR2 sequences are SGHKS and YYEKEE (reference sequence). The CDR3 totals 14 residues. Written as DNA, the CDR3 is TGTGCCAGCAGCTTGGCTGGGCAGAATCAGCCCCAGCATTTT. Its translation is CASSLAGQNQPQHF.

This sequence joins TRBV5-1 and TRBJ2-1; a weak D match, TRBD2 (6 bases). The CDR3 runs to 16 residues. With 1 base removed from V and 5 bases from J, the gap between germline ends came to 16 bases. The germline V gene has CDR1 SGHRS and CDR2 YFSETQ. The CDR3 loop reads CASSLKFREVDNEQFF. In nucleotides, the CDR3 is TGCGCCAGCAGCTTGAAGTTTAGGGAGGTCGACAATGAGCAGTTCTTC.

The V call is TRBV5-1, the J call TRBJ2-3; 12 nucleotides match TRBD2. The CDR3 covers 18 residues. Germline V gives CDR1 SGHRS, CDR2 YFSETQ. V was pared by 4 bases and J by 0 bases, with 9 bases of the junction left unmatched. The CDR3 nucleotides read TGCGCCAGCAGCATGACTAGCGGGGGCCCCTCTAGCACAGATACGCAGTATTTT. This sequence encodes CASSMTSGGPSSTDTQYF.

A single count supports this clone. The chain couples TRBV7-9 to TRBJ2-1; D remains unclear. The germline V gene has CDR1 SEHNR and CDR2 FQNEAQ (reference sequence). CDR3 length: 11 amino acids. The germline V and J ends were trimmed by 8 bases and 9 bases, with 11 bases remaining between them. CDR3 in amino acids: CASGLRGEQFF. CDR3 DNA: TGTGCCAGCGGCCTTCGCGGTGAGCAGTTCTTC.